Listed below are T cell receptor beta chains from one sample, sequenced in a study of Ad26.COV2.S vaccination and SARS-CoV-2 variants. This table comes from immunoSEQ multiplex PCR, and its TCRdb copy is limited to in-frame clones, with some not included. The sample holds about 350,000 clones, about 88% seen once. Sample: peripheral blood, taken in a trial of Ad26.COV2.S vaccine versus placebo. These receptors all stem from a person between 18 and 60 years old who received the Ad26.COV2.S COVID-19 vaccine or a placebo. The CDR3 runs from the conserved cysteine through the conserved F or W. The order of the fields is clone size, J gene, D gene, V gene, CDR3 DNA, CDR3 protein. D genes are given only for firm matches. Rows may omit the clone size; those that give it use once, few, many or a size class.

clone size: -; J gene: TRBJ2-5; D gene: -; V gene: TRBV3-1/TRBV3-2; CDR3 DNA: TGTGCCAGCAGCCAAGCCAGATACCAAGAGACCCAGTACTTC; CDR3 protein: CASSQARYQETQYF
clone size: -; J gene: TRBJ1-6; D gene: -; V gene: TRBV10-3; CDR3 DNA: TGTGCCATCACCTCCCAGGCAACCAATTCACCCCTCCACTTT; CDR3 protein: CAITSQATNSPLHF
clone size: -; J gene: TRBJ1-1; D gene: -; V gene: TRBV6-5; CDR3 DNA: TGTGCCAGCAGTAGGGGGGGCTACACTGAAGCTTTCTTT; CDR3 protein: CASSRGGYTEAFF
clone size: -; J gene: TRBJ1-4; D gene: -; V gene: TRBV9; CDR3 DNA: TGTGCCAGCAGCGTAGGATCCCAGGGGCAGGGGGAAAAACTGTTTTTT; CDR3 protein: CASSVGSQGQGEKLFF
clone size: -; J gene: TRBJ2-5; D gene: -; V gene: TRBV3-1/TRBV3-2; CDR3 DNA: TGTGCCAGCAGCCAAGAATCGACAGTCAAAGGTGTAGAGACCCAGTACTTC; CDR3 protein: CASSQESTVKGVETQYF
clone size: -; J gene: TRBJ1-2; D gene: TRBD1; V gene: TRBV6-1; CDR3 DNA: TGTGCCAGCAGCGAACCGGGACAGGCATTCTCCTATGGCTACACCTTC; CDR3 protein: CASSEPGQAFSYGYTF
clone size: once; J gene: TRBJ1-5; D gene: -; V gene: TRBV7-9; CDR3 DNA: TGTGCCAGCAGCTTAGCGGAGGGGCGCCGAGATCAGCCCCAGCATTTT; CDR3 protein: CASSLAEGRRDQPQHF
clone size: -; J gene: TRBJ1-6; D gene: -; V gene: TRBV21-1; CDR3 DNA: TGTGCCAGCAGCTTCCCAACAGGGGGTCCTTCACCCCTCCACTTT; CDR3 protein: CASSFPTGGPSPLHF
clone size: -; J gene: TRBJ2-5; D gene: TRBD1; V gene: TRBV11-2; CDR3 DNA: TGTGCCAGCAGCAAAGGGACAGGGCAAGAGACCCAGTACTTC; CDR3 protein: CASSKGTGQETQYF
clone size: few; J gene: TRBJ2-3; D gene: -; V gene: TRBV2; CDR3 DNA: TGTGCCAGCAGCAGGACAGATACGCAGTATTTT; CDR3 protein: CASSRTDTQYF
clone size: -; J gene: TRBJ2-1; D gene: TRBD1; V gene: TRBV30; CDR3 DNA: TGTGCCTGGAGTCAAGAAGGGACAGGTCCTCTCTTC; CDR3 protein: CAWSQEGTGPLF
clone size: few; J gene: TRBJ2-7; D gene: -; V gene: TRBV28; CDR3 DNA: TGTGCCAGCAGATCGGGACATTACGAGCAGTACTTC; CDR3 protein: CASRSGHYEQYF
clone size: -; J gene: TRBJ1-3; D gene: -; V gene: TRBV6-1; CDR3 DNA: TGTGCCAGCAGTGAATCCACTGGGAGAGGAAACACCATATATTTT; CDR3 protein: CASSESTGRGNTIYF
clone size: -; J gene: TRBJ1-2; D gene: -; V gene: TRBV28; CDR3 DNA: TGTGCCAGCAGTTCAGGTTCCCGTAACTATGGCTACACCTTC; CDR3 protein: CASSSGSRNYGYTF
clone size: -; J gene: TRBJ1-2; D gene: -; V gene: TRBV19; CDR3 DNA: TGTGCCAGTAGTATAGCGGGGCCAACTAACTATGGCTACACCTTC; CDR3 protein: CASSIAGPTNYGYTF
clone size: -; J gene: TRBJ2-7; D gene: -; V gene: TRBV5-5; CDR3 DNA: TGTGCCAGCAGCTTGTGGGGTTTAAGCTACGAGCAGTACTTC; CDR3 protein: CASSLWGLSYEQYF
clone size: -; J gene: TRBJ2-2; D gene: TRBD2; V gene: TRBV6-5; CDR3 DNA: TGTGCCAGCAGCGGGACTACCCCAGGGACCGGGGAGCTGTTTTTT; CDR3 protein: CASSGTTPGTGELFF
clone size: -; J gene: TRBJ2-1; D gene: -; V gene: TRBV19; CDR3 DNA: TGTGCCAGTAGTGGAGGGTGGAATGAGCAGTTCTTC; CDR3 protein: CASSGGWNEQFF
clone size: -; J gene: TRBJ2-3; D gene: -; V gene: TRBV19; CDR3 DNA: TGTGCCAGTAGTATTGGCAGGGGCACAGATACGCAGTATTTT; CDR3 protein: CASSIGRGTDTQYF
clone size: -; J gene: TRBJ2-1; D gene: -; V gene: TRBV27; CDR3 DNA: TGTGCCAGCAGTTTGCAGTACTCCTACAATGAGCAGTTCTTC; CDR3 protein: CASSLQYSYNEQFF
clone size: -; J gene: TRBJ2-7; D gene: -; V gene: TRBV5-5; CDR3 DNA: TGTGCCAGCAGCTTCGGTACCTACGAGCAGTACTTC; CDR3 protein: CASSFGTYEQYF
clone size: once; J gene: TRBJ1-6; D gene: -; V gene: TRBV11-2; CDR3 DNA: TGTGCCAGCAGCTTAGCAGCTAGGGGTAATTCACCCCTCCACTTT; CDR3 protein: CASSLAARGNSPLHF
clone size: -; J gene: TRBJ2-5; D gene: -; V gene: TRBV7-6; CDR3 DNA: TGTGCCAGCAGGGAGAAAGAGACCCAGTACTTC; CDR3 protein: CASREKETQYF
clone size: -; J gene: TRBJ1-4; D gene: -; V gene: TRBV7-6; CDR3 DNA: TGTGCCAGCCGCTTGGGCCCGGGCAGAGGTTCTACTAATGAAAAACTGTTTTTT; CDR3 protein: CASRLGPGRGSTNEKLFF
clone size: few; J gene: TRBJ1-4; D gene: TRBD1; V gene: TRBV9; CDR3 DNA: TGTGCCAGCAGCGTAGGGTTCGGACAGGAAAAGGAAAAACTGTTTTTT; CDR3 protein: CASSVGFGQEKEKLFF
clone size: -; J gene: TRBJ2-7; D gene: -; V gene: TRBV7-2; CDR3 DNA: TGTGCCAGCAGGGTGTGGCGTCAAGACTACACCTACGAGCAGTACTTC; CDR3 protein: CASRVWRQDYTYEQYF
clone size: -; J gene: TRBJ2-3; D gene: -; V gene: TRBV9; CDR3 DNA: TGTGCCAGCAGTCCAGTGGGAGGAACCACAGATACGCAGTATTTT; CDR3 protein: CASSPVGGTTDTQYF
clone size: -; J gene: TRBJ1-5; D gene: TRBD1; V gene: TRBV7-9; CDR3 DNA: TGTGCCAGCAGCCCACAGGGGGATCATCAGCCCCAGCATTTT; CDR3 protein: CASSPQGDHQPQHF
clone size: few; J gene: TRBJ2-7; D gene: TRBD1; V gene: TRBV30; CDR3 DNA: TGTGCCTGGAGACAGGGGTTCGGCCTCTACGAGCAGTACTTC; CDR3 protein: CAWRQGFGLYEQYF
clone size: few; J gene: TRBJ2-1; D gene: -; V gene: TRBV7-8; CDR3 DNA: TGTGCCAGCAGCGGATATTACAGGGACTCCTACAATGAGCAGTTCTTC; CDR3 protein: CASSGYYRDSYNEQFF
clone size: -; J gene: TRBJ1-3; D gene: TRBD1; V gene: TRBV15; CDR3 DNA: TGTGCCACCAGCAGAGGGACGGGACAGGGAGCTTCTGGAAACACCATATATTTT; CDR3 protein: CATSRGTGQGASGNTIYF